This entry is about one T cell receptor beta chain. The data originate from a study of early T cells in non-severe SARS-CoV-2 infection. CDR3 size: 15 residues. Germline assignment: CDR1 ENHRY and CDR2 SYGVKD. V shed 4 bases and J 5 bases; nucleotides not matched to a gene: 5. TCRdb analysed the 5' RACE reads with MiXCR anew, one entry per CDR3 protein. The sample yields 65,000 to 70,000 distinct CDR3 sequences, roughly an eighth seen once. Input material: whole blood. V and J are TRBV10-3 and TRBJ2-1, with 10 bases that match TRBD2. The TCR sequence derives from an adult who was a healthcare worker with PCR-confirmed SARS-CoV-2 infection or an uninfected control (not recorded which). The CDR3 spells CAISASGGVNNEQFF. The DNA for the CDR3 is TGTGCCATCAGTGCAAGCGGGGGGGTCAACAATGAGCAGTTCTTC.